The 29 T cell receptor beta chains listed next were all sequenced from one sample in a study of blood T cell repertoires in COVID-19. Libraries were prepared by immunoSEQ multiplex PCR; TCRdb keeps only in-frame clonotypes and omits some of them. The data hold 120,000 to 150,000 clones, with about 89% observed a single time. Sequenced input: peripheral blood. These receptors originate from an elderly man with acute or convalescent COVID-19.

The chain has TRBV2 and TRBJ2-3; D may be TRBD1 (6 bases). The CDR3 contains 14 residues. V was shortened by 7 bases and J by 2 bases, with 13 bases between the two germline ends. Germline V lookup: CDR1 SNHLY, CDR2 FYNNEI. The CDR3 here is CASKSGAYTDTQYF. As DNA, the CDR3 is TGTGCCAGCAAGTCAGGGGCCTACACAGATACGCAGTATTTT.

CDR3 nucleotides: TGTGCCTGGAGTGTAAGGGGCGGCCCGGACAATCAGCCCCAGCATTTT. It encodes CAWSVRGGPDNQPQHF. The V and J genes are TRBV30 and TRBJ1-5; TRBD1 is a possible D gene (5 bases). This CDR3 is 16 amino acids long. Trimming removed 0 bases at V and 3 bases at J, with 15 bases between. In germline, CDR1 is GTSNPN, CDR2 SVGIG (reference sequence).

The rearrangement links TRBV19 to TRBJ2-4, with TRBD1 as a possible D gene (6 bases). V lost 5 bases to trimming and J lost 0 bases, with 20 bases between them. The length of the CDR3 is 18 residues. Germline CDR1 is LNHDA and CDR2 is SQIVND (reference sequence). CDR3 sequence reads: CASSPDLQGRGAKNIQYF. The CDR3 DNA follows: TGTGCCAGTAGTCCGGACCTACAGGGTAGAGGAGCCAAAAACATTCAGTACTTC.

V and J are TRBV24-1 and TRBJ2-3; D is undetermined. V lost 5 bases to trimming and J lost 2 bases, with 13 bases between them. Per the germline V gene, CDR1 is KGHDR and CDR2 is SFDVKD. The CDR3 is 15 amino acids. CDR3 in amino acids: CATSAESPDTDTQYF. As DNA, the CDR3 is TGTGCCACCAGTGCGGAGTCCCCCGACACAGATACGCAGTATTTT.

The chain combines TRBV18 with TRBJ2-2, with no clear D. V lost 1 base and J 4 bases, leaving 13 bases between the germline ends. This CDR3 spans 16 amino acids. CDR1 KGHSH and CDR2 LQKENI come from the germline V gene. For the CDR3, the DNA is TGTGCCAGCTCACCACGTTCCCCGTCCTCCACCGGGGAGCTGTTTTTT. Translated: CASSPRSPSSTGELFF.

The chain combines TRBV11-2 with TRBJ1-1, with D unresolved. The CDR3 consists of 13 residues. V dropped 1 base and J dropped 5 bases, with 8 bases sitting between them. The V gene's germline CDR1 is SGHAT and CDR2 FQNNGV. This CDR3 reads CASSLVARTEAFF. CDR3 coding DNA: TGTGCCAGCAGCTTAGTTGCCAGGACTGAAGCTTTCTTT. Variable domain in full (rest from reference TRBV11-2 and TRBJ1-1): EAGVAQSPRYKIIEKRQSVAFWCNPISGHATLYWYQQILGQGPKLLIQFQNNGVVDDSQLPKDRFSAERLKGVDSTLKIQPAKLEDSAVYLCASSLVARTEAFFGQGTRLTVV.

The chain employs TRBV4-2 and TRBJ2-7; the match to TRBD2 covers 10 bases. V lost 0 bases and J lost 3; bases outside the gene matches: 5. The germline CDR1 and CDR2 sequences are LGHNA and YNFKEQ. The CDR3 is made up of 16 amino acids. CDR3 sequence reads: CASSQDVAGGHYEQYF. CDR3 coding DNA: TGTGCCAGCAGCCAAGATGTAGCGGGGGGCCACTACGAGCAGTACTTC.

V gene TRBV6-5 combines with J gene TRBJ2-1, with 11 bases lining up with TRBD2. The J segment lost 8 bases and the V segment lost 4 bases, leaving 10 bases of the junction unmatched. There are 16 residues in the CDR3. CDR1 and CDR2 from the germline V gene are MNHEY and SVGAGI. CDR3: CASSLSPSGRSDEQFF. In DNA, the CDR3 is TGTGCCAGCAGTTTGAGTCCTAGCGGGAGGAGCGATGAGCAGTTCTTC.

V is TRBV28 and J is TRBJ1-2; no firm D call. The CDR3 spans 16 residues. Germline V gene lookup returns CDR1 MDHEN and CDR2 SYDVKM. Deletions cut 2 bases from V and 2 bases from J, with 15 bases between. The CDR3 loop reads CASSLPGLGQNYGYTF. DNA for the CDR3: TGTGCCAGCAGTTTACCGGGTTTAGGTCAAAACTATGGCTACACCTTC.

The chain couples TRBV9 to TRBJ1-4; D may be TRBD1 (6 bases). Germline V CDR1 and CDR2: SGDLS, YYNGEE. The ends were cut back, 7 bases at V and 7 bases at J, with 17 bases in the middle. The length of the CDR3 is 14 residues. The CDR3, as DNA: TGTGCCAGCTCGACCACAGGGTTAACTGAAAAACTGTTTTTT. It translates to CASSTTGLTEKLFF.

The CDR3 DNA is TGTGCCAGCAGCGTGTCATCTAAGCGGCAGACCTACAATGAGCAGTTCTTC. Protein: CASSVSSKRQTYNEQFF. The chain joins TRBV9 to TRBJ2-1, with D maybe TRBD2 (5 bases). The CDR3 is 17 amino acids. The germline V gene encodes CDR1 SGDLS and CDR2 YYNGEE. Trimming took off 2 bases at V and 2 bases at J, with 17 bases between the two ends. The full variable domain, its missing parts supplied by reference TRBV9 and TRBJ2-1, is DSGVTQTPKHLITATGQRVTLRCSPRSGDLSVYWYQQSLDQGLQFLIQYYNGEERAKGNILERFSAQQFPDLHSELNLSSLELGDSALYFCASSVSSKRQTYNEQFFGPGTRLTVL.

The chain joins TRBV19 to TRBJ2-7; 7 bases map to TRBD1. This CDR3 has 13 amino acids. The V gene end was trimmed by 5 bases and the J gene end by 5 bases; junction bases not matched to a gene: 6. In germline, CDR1 is LNHDA, CDR2 SQIVND (reference sequence). CDR3 DNA: TGTGCCAGTAGTGAGAGGGGGCAGAACGAGCAGTACTTC. Translation gives CASSERGQNEQYF.

The chain combines TRBV5-1 with TRBJ2-3; TRBD2 might be the D (6 bases). Per the germline V gene, CDR1 is SGHRS and CDR2 is YFSETQ. The CDR3 covers 14 residues. Trimming took 5 bases from V and 4 from J, leaving 14 bases between them. Here the CDR3 reads CASRSGDPADTQYF. CDR3 bases: TGCGCCAGCAGATCGGGGGATCCCGCAGATACGCAGTATTTT.

This rearrangement joins TRBV30 to TRBJ2-1, with 8 bases fitting TRBD2. J lost 8 bases, V lost 7 bases, and 4 bases had no gene match. The CDR3 has 11 amino acids. The germline gives CDR1 GTSNPN, CDR2 SVGIG (reference sequence). The CDR3 DNA reads as TGTGCCTCCGGGCGGGAGGATGAGCAGTTCTTC. Translating it yields CASGREDEQFF.

Only one count was recorded for this clone. The V call is TRBV7-2, the J call TRBJ2-1, with 7 bases fitting TRBD2. The ends lost 1 base at V and 7 bases at J; junction bases unmatched: 7. CDR3 length equals 15 residues. Germline loops: CDR1 SGHTA, CDR2 FQGNSA. CDR3 amino acids: CASSLEPTSRNEQFF. The CDR3 region has the DNA TGTGCCAGCAGCTTAGAGCCGACTAGCCGAAATGAGCAGTTCTTC.

This chain links TRBV30 with TRBJ1-6, with D hard to call. Germline values: CDR1 GTSNPN, CDR2 SVGIG (reference sequence). Trimming left V 4 bases short and J 7 bases short, with 14 bases between. The CDR3 contains 14 residues. DNA of the CDR3: TGTGCCTGGACGGTCGGGATTCCGAATTCACCCCTCCACTTT. Protein product: CAWTVGIPNSPLHF.

V is TRBV9 and J is TRBJ2-1; 8 bases line up with TRBD2. Trimming took 1 base from V and 6 from J; bases not matched to a gene: 12. The CDR3 totals 17 residues. Germline CDR1 reads SGDLS; CDR2 reads YYNGEE. CDR3 in DNA: TGTGCCAGCAGCGTATCACTAGCGGTGCCCCCTGGCAATGAGCAGTTCTTC. This translates into CASSVSLAVPPGNEQFF.

The chain carries TRBV5-1 and TRBJ2-2; D is possibly TRBD1 (6 bases). The CDR3 contains 14 residues. Deletions cut 3 bases from V and 4 bases from J, with 10 bases between. The V gene's germline CDR1 is SGHRS and CDR2 YFSETQ. The CDR3 sequence is CASSSGQITGELFF. DNA of the CDR3: TGCGCCAGCAGCTCGGGACAAATCACCGGGGAGCTGTTTTTT. Filled out from reference TRBV5-1 and TRBJ2-2, the complete variable domain reads KAGVTQTPRYLIKTRGQQVTLSCSPISGHRSVSWYQQTPGQGLQFLFEYFSETQRNKGNFPGRFSGRQFSNSRSEMNVSTLELGDSALYLCASSSGQITGELFFGEGSRLTVL.

The V and J genes are TRBV27 and TRBJ2-7; 8 positions match TRBD2. V dropped 5 bases and J dropped 0; count of bases not matched to a gene: 3. The CDR3 extends over 14 amino acids. Per the germline V gene, CDR1 is MNHEY and CDR2 is SMNVEV (reference sequence). In DNA, the CDR3 is TGTGCCAGCAGTCCCGGGACTAGCTCCTACGAGCAGTACTTC. It yields the protein CASSPGTSSYEQYF.

CDR3 in amino acids: CASSSSHAQGQVYGYTF. The CDR3 nucleotides read TGTGCCAGCAGTTCCAGTCATGCACAGGGTCAGGTTTATGGCTACACCTTC. V and J are TRBV28 and TRBJ1-2, with a tentative D call TRBD1 (6 bases). This CDR3 is 17 amino acids long. From germline, CDR1 is MDHEN and CDR2 SYDVKM. V was cut by 4 bases and J by 5 bases, with 23 bases left in between.

J is TRBJ2-5 and V is TRBV5-1; 7 bases map to TRBD2. The CDR3 is made up of 13 amino acids. The J segment lost 5 bases and the V segment lost 4 bases, leaving 5 bases of the junction unmatched. CDR1 and CDR2 (germline): SGHRS, YFSETQ. CDR3: CASSTGLTETQYF. In DNA form, the CDR3 reads TGCGCCAGCAGCACGGGACTAACGGAGACCCAGTACTTC. The variable domain in full, with the rest retrieved from reference TRBV5-1 and TRBJ2-5, is KAGVTQTPRYLIKTRGQQVTLSCSPISGHRSVSWYQQTPGQGLQFLFEYFSETQRNKGNFPGRFSGRQFSNSRSEMNVSTLELGDSALYLCASSTGLTETQYFGPGTRLLVL.

This clone has a handful of counts. The V call is TRBV19, the J call TRBJ1-1; 7 positions agree with TRBD1. The CDR3 extends over 14 amino acids. After removal of 4 bases from V and 3 bases from J, the junction contained 5 bases not matched to a gene. Germline-derived CDR1 and CDR2 are LNHDA and SQIVND (reference sequence). In DNA, the CDR3 is TGTGCCAGTAGTAAGGGACAGCTTTACACTGAAGCTTTCTTT. As protein: CASSKGQLYTEAFF.

The gene calls are TRBV18 and TRBJ2-1; 9 bases line up with TRBD1. The CDR3 loop spans 15 amino acids. V lost 6 bases, J lost 4 bases, and 7 bases stayed unmatched. The germline gives CDR1 KGHSH, CDR2 LQKENI. CDR3 residues: CASSPEQGAYNEQFF. CDR3 DNA sequence: TGTGCCAGCTCCCCGGAACAGGGGGCTTACAATGAGCAGTTCTTC.

The V gene is TRBV27, the J gene TRBJ2-7, with 8 bases lining up with TRBD1. This CDR3 is built from 12 residues. Trimming at V came to 10 bases and at J to 1 base, leaving 3 bases not matched to a gene. Germline V gene data show CDR1 as MNHEY and CDR2 as SMNVEV (reference sequence). CDR3 sequence reads: CATRQGSYEQYF. CDR3 in DNA: TGTGCCACCCGACAGGGGTCCTACGAGCAGTACTTC.

The genes are TRBV7-2 and TRBJ1-4; possible D gene TRBD1, 5 bases. The V gene's germline CDR1 is SGHTA and CDR2 FQGNSA. This CDR3 has 13 amino acids. Trimming took off 5 bases at V and 6 bases at J, with 10 bases between the two ends. This CDR3 is CASSPGVYEKLFF. CDR3 nucleotides: TGTGCCAGCAGCCCGGGGGTGTATGAAAAACTGTTTTTT.

Notes on this clone: One junction end does not reproduce the germline sequence, and a read error may be involved. The chain couples TRBV28 to TRBJ2-7; 11 positions match TRBD2. The CDR3 sequence is 14 residues long. Germline assignment: CDR1 MDHEN and CDR2 SYDVKM. CDR3 in amino acids: CASSFEASGRRTNF. The CDR3 nucleotides read TGTGCCAGCAGTTTCGAGGCTAGCGGGAGGCGCACGAACTTC.

The chain is built from TRBV2 and TRBJ2-5; TRBD2 agrees at 9 bases. V lost 9 bases and J lost 1; bases outside the gene matches: 6. The germline gives CDR1 SNHLY, CDR2 FYNNEI. This CDR3 region has 14 residues. The CDR3 DNA sequence: TGTGCCAGTATAGCGGGAGCCCCCCAAGAGACCCAGTACTTC. Translation: CASIAGAPQETQYF.

The chain recombines TRBV5-6 with TRBJ1-4; 12 nucleotides match TRBD1. Germline trimming cut 4 bases from V and 5 bases from J; bases unmatched to any gene: 9. CDR1 is SGHDT and CDR2 is YYEEEE in the germline V gene. This CDR3 is 17 amino acids long. CDR3 region: CASSPGTGGARNEKLFF. CDR3 DNA sequence: TGTGCCAGCAGCCCCGGGACAGGGGGCGCGAGGAATGAAAAACTGTTTTTT.

This rearrangement joins TRBV5-6 to TRBJ1-1; D is uncertain. In germline, CDR1 is SGHDT, CDR2 YYEEEE. V lost 4 bases and J lost 5, with 9 bases in between. The CDR3 covers 12 residues. The CDR3: CASSRGVTEAFF. The CDR3 bases are TGTGCCAGCAGCCGCGGGGTGACTGAAGCTTTCTTT.